These 29 T cell receptor beta chains were all obtained from the same sample, sequenced in a study of cytomegalovirus exposure and HLA in healthy donors. Use of 60 Vbeta and 13 Jbeta primers characterized the PCR. The repertoire was sequenced with immunoSEQ multiplex PCR; TCRdb's copy has only in-frame clones and lacks some. The ten most abundant clones cover 2% to 3% of a sample with more than 130,000 clones. The sequencing input was PBMCs. The receptor set was obtained from a man in his forties in good health and CMV-seronegative.

The chain combines TRBV4-2 with TRBJ1-3; D unclear. The CDR3 has 19 amino acids. CDR1 is LGHNA and CDR2 is YNFKEQ in the germline V gene. The germline V and J ends were trimmed by 1 base and 0 bases, with 19 bases remaining between them. CDR3 DNA sequence: TGTGCCAGCAGCCAAGCTCAGACCCTAAGTTACAGCTCTGGAAACACCATATATTTT. Protein sequence: CASSQAQTLSYSSGNTIYF.

V usage is TRBV4-3 and J usage is TRBJ2-5; D remains unclear. The end of the DNA aligns better with TRBJ2-7, so the J call may be wrong. The CDR3 loop spans 14 amino acids. The V gene's germline CDR1 is LGHNA and CDR2 YSLEER. This CDR3 reads CASSQEAGYGEQYF. CDR3 in DNA: TGCGCCAGCAGCCAAGAGGCCGGGTATGGCGAGCAGTACTTC.

The chain uses TRBV25-1 and TRBJ1-2; 8 nucleotides line up with TRBD1. The CDR3 loop spans 15 amino acids. V shed 2 bases and J 7 bases; nucleotides not matched to a gene: 9. Germline CDR1 reads MGHDK; CDR2 reads SYGVNS. In DNA, the CDR3 is TGTGCCAGCAGTGAAGGGGGCAGGGGGCTCAGTGGCTACACCTTC. Residues: CASSEGGRGLSGYTF.

The chain employs TRBV6-5 and TRBJ1-1, with D unresolved. V gave up 9 bases and J gave up 1 base, with 12 bases separating them. This CDR3 spans 13 amino acids. Per germline, CDR1 MNHEY and CDR2 SVGAGI. The CDR3 DNA reads TGTGCCAGTTCGCGAGGGAAGAACACTGAAGCTTTCTTT. As protein: CASSRGKNTEAFF.

The CDR3 region has the DNA TGTGCCAGCAGCTTATCGGGACAGACGGGCTACACCTTC. Encoded protein: CASSLSGQTGYTF. The chain carries TRBV7-3 and TRBJ1-2; TRBD1 matches at 7 bases. V dropped 2 bases and J dropped 8; count of bases not matched to a gene: 5. The CDR3 extends over 13 amino acids. Germline CDR1 reads SGHTA; CDR2 reads FQGTGA.

The CDR3 spells CASSSRVGNTIYF. In nucleotides, the CDR3 is TGCGCCAGCAGTTCCAGGGTAGGAAACACCATATATTTT. This chain connects TRBV5-1 to TRBJ1-3, with D tentatively TRBD1 (5 bases). The CDR3 loop spans 13 amino acids. V lost 5 bases and J 4 bases, leaving 10 bases between the germline ends. Germline assignment: CDR1 SGHRS and CDR2 YFSETQ.

The J gene is TRBJ1-5, the V gene TRBV18; no definite D call. V lost 3 bases and J lost 2, with 14 bases in between. Per germline, CDR1 KGHSH and CDR2 LQKENI. The CDR3 spans 16 residues. This chain's CDR3 is CASSPPNTLGNQPQHF. CDR3 in DNA: TGTGCCAGCTCACCTCCGAATACTCTGGGCAATCAGCCCCAGCATTTT.

V usage is TRBV5-1 and J usage is TRBJ2-1, with no clear D. V lost 1 base and J 4 bases, leaving 3 bases between the germline ends. Germline V gene sequence: CDR1 SGHRS, CDR2 YFSETQ. The CDR3 extends over 12 amino acids. CDR3 loop: CASSLSYNEQFF. CDR3 DNA sequence: TGCGCCAGCAGCTTGTCTTACAATGAGCAGTTCTTC.

This chain uses TRBV7-3 with TRBJ2-3, with TRBD2 identical over 8 bases. This CDR3 contains 14 residues. The ends lost 5 bases at V and 5 bases at J; junction bases unmatched: 6. The germline V gene has CDR1 SGHTA and CDR2 FQGTGA. The CDR3 protein is CASSAKAGVDTQYF. The CDR3 DNA sequence: TGTGCCAGCAGCGCTAAAGCGGGGGTAGATACGCAGTATTTT.

The chain has TRBV6-1 and TRBJ2-6, with TRBD1 identical over 7 bases. CDR3 length: 19 residues. V shed 4 bases, J shed 0 bases, and the junction held 12 bases outside the gene matches. Germline V CDR1 and CDR2: MNHNS, SASEGT. The CDR3 reads CASSGSDRTLSSGANVLTF. For the CDR3, the DNA is TGTGCCAGCAGTGGATCGGACAGGACACTAAGCTCTGGGGCCAACGTCCTGACTTTC.

This chain uses TRBV5-1 with TRBJ2-5; 7 bases agree with TRBD2. Germline V gives CDR1 SGHRS, CDR2 YFSETQ. The CDR3 loop spans 14 amino acids. J lost 0 bases, V lost 4 bases, and 3 bases had no gene match. CDR3 loop: CASSPGTNQETQYF. Written as DNA, the CDR3 is TGCGCCAGCAGCCCCGGGACTAACCAAGAGACCCAGTACTTC.

CDR3 DNA: TGTGCCAGCAGTGAAAACAGGGGGTCCTCTGGAAACACCATATATTTT. Encoded protein: CASSENRGSSGNTIYF. This chain links TRBV6-1 with TRBJ1-3, with 8 bases identical to TRBD1. V lost 2 bases to trimming and J lost 0 bases; unmatched junction nucleotides: 3. The CDR3 is 16 residues long. Germline lookup yields CDR1 MNHNS and CDR2 SASEGT.

The chain recombines TRBV13 with TRBJ2-5; D may be TRBD2 (6 bases). Germline V gene data show CDR1 as PRHDT and CDR2 as FYEKMQ (reference sequence). V gave up 5 bases and J gave up 3 bases, with 10 bases separating them. The CDR3 sequence is 13 residues long. CDR3 nucleotides: TGTGCCAGCAGCGGGCTAGCGAAAGAGACCCAGTACTTC. Residues: CASSGLAKETQYF.

The genes are TRBV4-3 and TRBJ2-3; the match to TRBD2 covers 11 bases. The V gene end was trimmed by 5 bases and the J gene end by 3 bases; junction bases not matched to a gene: 4. Germline lookup yields CDR1 LGHNA and CDR2 YSLEER. The CDR3 sequence is 15 residues long. The CDR3 DNA reads as TGCGCCAGCAGCTTAGCGGGGGGGCTGACAGATACGCAGTATTTT. It encodes CASSLAGGLTDTQYF.

This chain joins TRBV5-6 and TRBJ1-5, with 7 bases that match TRBD1. J was trimmed by 4 bases and V by 2 bases; bases with no gene match: 3. This CDR3 has 14 amino acids. Germline V gene lookup returns CDR1 SGHDT and CDR2 YYEEEE. CDR3 in amino acids: CASSLGGGNQPQHF. The CDR3 DNA reads as TGTGCCAGCAGCTTAGGGGGCGGTAATCAGCCCCAGCATTTT.

The chain recombines TRBV4-1 with TRBJ2-2; D not certain. Germline loops: CDR1 MGHRA, CDR2 YSYEKL. The CDR3 covers 12 residues. Trimming removed 1 base from V and 7 bases from J, with 4 bases in between. CDR3 nucleotide sequence: TGCGCCAGCAGCCAAGCCCTCGGGGAGCTGTTTTTT. Translated: CASSQALGELFF.

This chain links TRBV5-1 with TRBJ2-1; TRBD1 might be the D (5 bases). V was trimmed by 0 bases and J by 4 bases, leaving 11 bases between them. The germline V gene encodes CDR1 SGHRS and CDR2 YFSETQ. The length of the CDR3 is 15 residues. The CDR3 is CASSLAPGPYNEQFF. The CDR3 nucleotides read TGCGCCAGCAGCTTGGCCCCAGGGCCTTACAATGAGCAGTTCTTC.

The CDR3, as DNA: TGTGCCAGCAGCTCGGGAGAAGGAGGGTTTCTAATGAACACTGAAGCTTTCTTT. Residues: CASSSGEGGFLMNTEAFF. This chain connects TRBV9 to TRBJ1-1; D not certain. The CDR3 has 18 amino acids. Germline assignment: CDR1 SGDLS and CDR2 YYNGEE. Trimming took 4 bases from V and 0 from J, leaving 22 bases between them.

V is TRBV7-2 and J is TRBJ2-1, with D uncertain. The CDR3 runs to 15 residues. V lost 1 base and J lost 2, with 9 bases in between. Germline CDR1 reads SGHTA; CDR2 reads FQGNSA. CDR3 protein: CASSLVTSAYNEQFF. The CDR3 DNA follows: TGTGCCAGCAGCTTAGTGACCAGCGCCTACAATGAGCAGTTCTTC.

V usage is TRBV5-4 and J usage is TRBJ2-1; perhaps TRBD1 as D (5 bases). This CDR3 spans 13 amino acids. The V gene lost 4 bases and the J gene lost 3 bases, with 8 bases spanning the gap. CDR1 is SGHNT, CDR2 YYREEE, per germline (reference sequence). The CDR3 DNA reads TGTGCCAGCAGCCCACAGGACTACAATGAGCAGTTCTTC. Protein: CASSPQDYNEQFF.

The gene calls are TRBV14 and TRBJ1-1; weak D call: TRBD1 (5 bases). The CDR3 totals 15 residues. Trimming stripped 0 bases from V and 5 bases from J, with 13 bases between. Germline V lookup: CDR1 SGHDN, CDR2 FVKESK. CDR3 DNA: TGTGCCAGCAGCCAAGATCACGGTGGGGGGACTGAAGCTTTCTTT. Translated, it gives CASSQDHGGGTEAFF.

The V and J genes are TRBV4-2 and TRBJ2-5; TRBD2 aligns across 11 bases. V lost 4 bases and J lost 5; bases outside the gene matches: 12. CDR1 is LGHNA and CDR2 is YNFKEQ in the germline V gene. This CDR3 has 17 residues. For the CDR3, the DNA is TGTGCCAGCAGCCTCGCCCGGCTAGCGGGGGGTGGGGAGACCCAGTACTTC. This gives the protein CASSLARLAGGGETQYF.

J is TRBJ2-7 and V is TRBV11-3, with TRBD1 matching 7 bases. V was clipped by 0 bases and J by 7 bases; unmatched bases: 3. The CDR3 spans 13 residues. Germline assignment: CDR1 SGHNT and CDR2 YENEEA. CDR3 protein: CASSLDGTEEQYF. CDR3 sequence (DNA): TGTGCCAGCAGCTTAGACGGGACAGAAGAGCAGTACTTC.

The rearrangement links TRBV18 to TRBJ1-3; D gene ambiguous. Germline CDR1 KGHSH, CDR2 LQKENI. The V and J ends lost 2 bases and 4 bases respectively, with 9 bases between them. CDR3 size: 14 residues. The CDR3 nucleotides are TGTGCCAGCTCACCAAGGCGGGAAGGAAACACCATATATTTT. Protein sequence: CASSPRREGNTIYF.

V usage is TRBV7-3 and J usage is TRBJ2-1, with 10 nucleotides matching TRBD2. The junction had 4 bases not matched to a gene; V was cut back by 4 bases and J by 4 bases. CDR3 length equals 15 residues. Germline V gene data show CDR1 as SGHTA and CDR2 as FQGTGA. The CDR3 region has the DNA TGTGCCAGCAGCTCACTAGCGGGGCCTTACAATGAGCAGTTCTTC. Translated, it gives CASSSLAGPYNEQFF. The full variable domain, its missing parts supplied by reference TRBV7-3 and TRBJ2-1, is GAGVSQTPSNKVTEKGKYVELRCDPISGHTALYWYRQSLGQGPEFLIYFQGTGAADDSGLPNDRFFAVRPEGSVSTLKIQRTERGDSAVYLCASSSLAGPYNEQFFGPGTRLTVL.

The rearrangement joins TRBV19 to TRBJ2-3; TRBD2 matches 9 bases. Germline values: CDR1 LNHDA, CDR2 SQIVND (reference sequence). The CDR3 sequence is 17 residues long. After removal of 4 bases from V and 0 bases from J, the junction contained 8 bases not matched to a gene. In DNA, the CDR3 is TGTGCCAGTAGTACTTCTTTTAGCGGGGGAAGCACAGATACGCAGTATTTT. The encoded protein is CASSTSFSGGSTDTQYF.

The CDR3 DNA reads as TGTGCCACCGCAGGGGCAGGGGGGACAGATACGCAGTATTTT. Translated, it gives CATAGAGGTDTQYF. This chain links TRBV7-2 with TRBJ2-3; D might be TRBD1 (7 bases). Germline V CDR1 and CDR2: SGHTA, FQGNSA. CDR3 length equals 14 residues. The V end was cut by 10 bases, the J end by 3 bases, with 17 bases between.

The rearrangement joins TRBV2 to TRBJ1-6, with 10 bases fitting TRBD1. Per the germline V gene, CDR1 is SNHLY and CDR2 is FYNNEI. The ends lost 7 bases at V and 13 bases at J; junction bases unmatched: 4. This CDR3 contains 12 residues. CDR3 loop: CASKMDRGPLHF. The CDR3 DNA reads TGTGCCAGCAAAATGGACAGGGGGCCCCTCCACTTT. Full variable domain (missing parts from reference TRBV2 and TRBJ1-6): EPEVTQTPSHQVTQMGQEVILRCVPISNHLYFYWYRQILGQKVEFLVSFYNNEISEKSEIFDDQFSVERPDGSNFTLKIRSTKLEDSAMYFCASKMDRGPLHFGNGTRLTVT.

With regard to this clone: The sample carries other DNA sequences with the same CDR3. The J gene is TRBJ2-7, the V gene TRBV11-2; D may be TRBD1 (5 bases). Germline loops: CDR1 SGHAT, CDR2 FQNNGV. The CDR3 extends over 14 amino acids. Trimming left V 0 bases short and J 3 bases short, with 9 bases between. This CDR3 is CASSLDGADYEQYF. CDR3 DNA sequence: TGTGCCAGCAGCTTAGATGGGGCAGACTACGAGCAGTACTTC.